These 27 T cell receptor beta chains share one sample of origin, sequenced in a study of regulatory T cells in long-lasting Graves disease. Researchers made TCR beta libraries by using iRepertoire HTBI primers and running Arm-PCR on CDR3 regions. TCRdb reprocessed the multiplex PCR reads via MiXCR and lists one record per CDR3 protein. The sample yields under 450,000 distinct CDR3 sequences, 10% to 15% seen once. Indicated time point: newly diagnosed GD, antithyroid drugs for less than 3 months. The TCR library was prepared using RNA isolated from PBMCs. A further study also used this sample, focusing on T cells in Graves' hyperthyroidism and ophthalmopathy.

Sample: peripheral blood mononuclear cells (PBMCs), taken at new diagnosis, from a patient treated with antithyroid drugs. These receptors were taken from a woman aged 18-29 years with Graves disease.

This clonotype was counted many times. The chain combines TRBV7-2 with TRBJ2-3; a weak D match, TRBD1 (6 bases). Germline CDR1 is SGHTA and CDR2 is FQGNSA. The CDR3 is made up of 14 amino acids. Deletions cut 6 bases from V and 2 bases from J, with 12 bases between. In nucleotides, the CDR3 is TGTGCCAGCAGATACCGGGACAACACAGATACGCAGTATTTT. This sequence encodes CASRYRDNTDTQYF.

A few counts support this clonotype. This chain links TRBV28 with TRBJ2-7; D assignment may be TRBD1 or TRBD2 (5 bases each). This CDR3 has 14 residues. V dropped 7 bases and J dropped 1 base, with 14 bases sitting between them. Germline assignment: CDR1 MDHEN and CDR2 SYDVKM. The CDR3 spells CASNPQGDSYEQYF. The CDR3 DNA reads TGTGCCAGCAACCCTCAGGGAGATTCCTACGAGCAGTACTTC.

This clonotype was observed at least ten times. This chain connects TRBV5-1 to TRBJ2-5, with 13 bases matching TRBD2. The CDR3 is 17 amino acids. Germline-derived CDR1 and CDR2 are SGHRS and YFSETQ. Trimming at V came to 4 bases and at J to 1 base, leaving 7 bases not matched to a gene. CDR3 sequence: CASSLGTSGVLQETQYF. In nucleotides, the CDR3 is TGCGCCAGCAGCCTTGGGACTAGCGGGGTCCTCCAAGAGACCCAGTACTTC.

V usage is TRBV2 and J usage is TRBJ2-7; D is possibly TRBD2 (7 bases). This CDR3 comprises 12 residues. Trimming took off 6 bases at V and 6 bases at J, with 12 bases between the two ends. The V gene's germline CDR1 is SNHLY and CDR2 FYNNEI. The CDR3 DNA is TGTGCCAGCAGGCGACGGGGGGCCGAGCAGTACGTC. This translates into CASRRRGAEQYV.

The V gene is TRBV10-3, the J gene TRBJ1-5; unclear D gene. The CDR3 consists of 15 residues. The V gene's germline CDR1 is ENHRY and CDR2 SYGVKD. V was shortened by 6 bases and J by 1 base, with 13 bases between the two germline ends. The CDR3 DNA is TGTGCCATCAGCCCTTCTCGGCAGAGCAATCAGCCCCAGCATTTT. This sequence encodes CAISPSRQSNQPQHF.

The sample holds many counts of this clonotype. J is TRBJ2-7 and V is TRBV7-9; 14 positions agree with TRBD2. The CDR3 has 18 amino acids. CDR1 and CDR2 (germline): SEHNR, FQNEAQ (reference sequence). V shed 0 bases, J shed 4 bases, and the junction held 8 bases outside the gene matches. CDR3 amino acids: CASSLALGTSGGMYEQYV. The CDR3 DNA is TGTGCCAGCAGCTTAGCCCTTGGGACTAGCGGGGGAATGTACGAGCAGTACGTC.

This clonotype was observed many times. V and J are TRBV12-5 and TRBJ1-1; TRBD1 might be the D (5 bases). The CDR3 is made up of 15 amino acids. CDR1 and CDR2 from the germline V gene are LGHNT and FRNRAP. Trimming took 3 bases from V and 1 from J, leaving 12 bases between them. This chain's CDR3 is CASGFRAGPNTEAFF. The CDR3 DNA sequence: TGTGCTAGTGGTTTTAGGGCAGGGCCGAACACTGAAGCTTTCTTT.

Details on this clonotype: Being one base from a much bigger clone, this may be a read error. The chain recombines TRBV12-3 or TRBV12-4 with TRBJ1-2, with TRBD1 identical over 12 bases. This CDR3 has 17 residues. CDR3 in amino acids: CASRQPGDRGRSGGHTF. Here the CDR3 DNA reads TGTGCCAGCAGGCAACCGGGGGACAGGGGGCGTTCTGGTGGCCACACCTTC.

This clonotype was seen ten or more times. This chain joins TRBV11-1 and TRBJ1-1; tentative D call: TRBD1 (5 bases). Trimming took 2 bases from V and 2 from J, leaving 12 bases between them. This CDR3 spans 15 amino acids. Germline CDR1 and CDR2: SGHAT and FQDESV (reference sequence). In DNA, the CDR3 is TGTGCCAGCAGCTTAAGGGTACAGGCTAACACTGAAGCTTTCTTT. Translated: CASSLRVQANTEAFF. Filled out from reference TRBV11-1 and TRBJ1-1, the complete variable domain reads EAEVAQSPRYKITEKSQAVAFWCDPISGHATLYWYRQILGQGPELLVQFQDESVVDDSQLPKDRFSAERLKGVDSTLKIQPAELGDSAMYLCASSLRVQANTEAFFGQGTRLTVV.

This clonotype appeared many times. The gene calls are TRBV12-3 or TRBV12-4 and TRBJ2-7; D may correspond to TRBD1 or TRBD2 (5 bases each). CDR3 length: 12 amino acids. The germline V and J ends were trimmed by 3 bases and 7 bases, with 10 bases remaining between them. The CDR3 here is CASSFARGEQYF. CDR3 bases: TGTGCCAGCAGTTTTGCGAGGGGTGAGCAGTACTTC.

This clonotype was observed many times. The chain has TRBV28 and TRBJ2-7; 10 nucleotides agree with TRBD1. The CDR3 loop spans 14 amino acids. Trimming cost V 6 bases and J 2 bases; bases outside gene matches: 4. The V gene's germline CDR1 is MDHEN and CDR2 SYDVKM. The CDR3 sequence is CASSLGQGPYEQYF. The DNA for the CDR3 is TGTGCCAGCAGCCTGGGACAGGGGCCCTACGAGCAGTACTTC.

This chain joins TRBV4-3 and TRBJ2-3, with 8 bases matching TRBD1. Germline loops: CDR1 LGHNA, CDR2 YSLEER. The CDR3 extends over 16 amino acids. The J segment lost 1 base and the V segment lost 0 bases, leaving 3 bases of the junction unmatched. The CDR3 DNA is TGCGCCAGCAGCCAAGATGAGGGACAGGGCACAGATACGCAGTATTTT. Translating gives CASSQDEGQGTDTQYF.

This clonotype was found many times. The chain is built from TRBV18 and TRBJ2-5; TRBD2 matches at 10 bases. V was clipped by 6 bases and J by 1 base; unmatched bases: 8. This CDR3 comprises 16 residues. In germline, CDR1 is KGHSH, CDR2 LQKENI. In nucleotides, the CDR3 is TGTGCCAGCTCTCCGCAGACTAGCGGGCCCCAAGAGACCCAGTACTTC. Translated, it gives CASSPQTSGPQETQYF.

CDR3 bases: TGTGCCAGCAGCAAAGACGCAGATACGCAGTATTTT. As protein: CASSKDADTQYF. The rearrangement joins TRBV12-3 or TRBV12-4 to TRBJ2-3; D is uncertain. The ends were cut back, 6 bases at V and 4 bases at J, with 8 bases in the middle. This CDR3 contains 12 residues.

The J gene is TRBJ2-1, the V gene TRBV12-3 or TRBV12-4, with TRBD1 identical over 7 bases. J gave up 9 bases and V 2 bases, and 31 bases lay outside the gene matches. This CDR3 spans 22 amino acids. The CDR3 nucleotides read TGTGCCAGCAGTTTATATGGCCGCGGTCTAGTCTCGAGCGACCATCGACAGGGTGAGCAGTTCTTC. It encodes CASSLYGRGLVSSDHRQGEQFF.

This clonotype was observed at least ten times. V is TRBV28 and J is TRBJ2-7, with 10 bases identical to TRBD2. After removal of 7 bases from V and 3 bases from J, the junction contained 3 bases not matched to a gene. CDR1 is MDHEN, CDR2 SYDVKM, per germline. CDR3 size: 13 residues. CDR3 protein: CASIPSGSYEQYF. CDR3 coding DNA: TGTGCCAGCATCCCTAGCGGGAGCTACGAGCAGTACTTC. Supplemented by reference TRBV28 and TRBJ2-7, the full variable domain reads DVKVTQSSRYLVKRTGEKVFLECVQDMDHENMFWYRQDPGLGLRLIYFSYDVKMKEKGDIPEGYSVSREKKERFSLILESASTNQTSMYLCASIPSGSYEQYFGPGTRLTVT.

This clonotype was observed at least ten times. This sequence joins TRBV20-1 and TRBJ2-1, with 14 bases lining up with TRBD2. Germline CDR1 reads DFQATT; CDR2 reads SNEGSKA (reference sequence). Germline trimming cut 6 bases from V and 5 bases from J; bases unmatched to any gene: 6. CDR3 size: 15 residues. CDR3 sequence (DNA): TGCAGTGCCGCCGGGACTAGCGGGAGTCACAATGAGCAGTTCTTC. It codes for CSAAGTSGSHNEQFF.

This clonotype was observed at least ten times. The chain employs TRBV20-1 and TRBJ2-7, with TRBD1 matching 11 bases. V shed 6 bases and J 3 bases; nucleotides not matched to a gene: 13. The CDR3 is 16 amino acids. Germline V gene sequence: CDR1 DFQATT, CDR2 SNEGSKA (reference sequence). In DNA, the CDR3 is TGCAGTGCACGTCCAGGGGGACAGGGGGTGATCTACGAGCAGTACGTC. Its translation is CSARPGGQGVIYEQYV.

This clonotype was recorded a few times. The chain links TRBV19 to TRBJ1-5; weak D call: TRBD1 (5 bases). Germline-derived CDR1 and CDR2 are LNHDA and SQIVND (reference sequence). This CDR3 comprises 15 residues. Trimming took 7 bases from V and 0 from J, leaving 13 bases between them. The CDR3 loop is CASTPRGDSNQPQHF. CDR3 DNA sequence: TGTGCCAGTACCCCCCGAGGGGATAGCAATCAGCCCCAGCATTTT. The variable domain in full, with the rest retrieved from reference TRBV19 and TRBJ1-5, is DGGITQSPKYLFRKEGQNVTLSCEQNLNHDAMYWYRQDPGQGLRLIYYSQIVNDFQKGDIAEGYSVSREKKESFPLTVTSAQKNPTAFYLCASTPRGDSNQPQHFGDGTRLSIL.

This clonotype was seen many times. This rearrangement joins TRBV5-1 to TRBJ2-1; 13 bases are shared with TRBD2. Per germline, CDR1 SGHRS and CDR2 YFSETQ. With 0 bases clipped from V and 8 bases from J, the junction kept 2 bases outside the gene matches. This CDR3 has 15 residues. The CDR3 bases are TGCGCCAGCAGCTTGGGGACTAGCGGGAGCCATGAGCAGTTCTTC. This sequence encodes CASSLGTSGSHEQFF. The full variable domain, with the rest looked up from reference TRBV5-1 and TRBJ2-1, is KAGVTQTPRYLIKTRGQQVTLSCSPISGHRSVSWYQQTPGQGLQFLFEYFSETQRNKGNFPGRFSGRQFSNSRSEMNVSTLELGDSALYLCASSLGTSGSHEQFFGPGTRLTVL.

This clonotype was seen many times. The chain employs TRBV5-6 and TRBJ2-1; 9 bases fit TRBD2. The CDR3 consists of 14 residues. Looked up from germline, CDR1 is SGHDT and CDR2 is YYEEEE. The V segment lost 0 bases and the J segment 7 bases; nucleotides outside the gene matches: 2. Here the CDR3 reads CASSLGGLANEQFF. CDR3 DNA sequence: TGTGCCAGCAGCTTGGGTGGACTAGCGAATGAGCAGTTCTTC.

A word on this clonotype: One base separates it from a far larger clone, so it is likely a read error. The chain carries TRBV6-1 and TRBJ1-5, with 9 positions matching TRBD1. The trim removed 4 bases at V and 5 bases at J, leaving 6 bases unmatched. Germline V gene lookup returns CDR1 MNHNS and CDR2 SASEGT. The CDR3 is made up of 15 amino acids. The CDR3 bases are TGTGCCAGCAGTGCGGCCGGGACAGGGCATCAGCCCCAGCATTTT. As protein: CASSAAGTGHQPQHF.

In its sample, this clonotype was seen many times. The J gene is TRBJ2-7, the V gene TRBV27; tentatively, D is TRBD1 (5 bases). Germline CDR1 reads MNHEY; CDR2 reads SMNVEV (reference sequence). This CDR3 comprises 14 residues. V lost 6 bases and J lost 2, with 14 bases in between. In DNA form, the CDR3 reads TGTGCCAGCAGGGTCTATGCAGGGCCCTACGAGCAGTACTTC. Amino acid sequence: CASRVYAGPYEQYF.

CDR3 residues: CASSPGEGANGYTF. CDR3 in DNA: TGTGCCAGCAGCCCTGGCGAGGGGGCGAATGGCTACACCTTC. The J gene is TRBJ1-2, the V gene TRBV7-2; 7 bases align to TRBD1. This CDR3 contains 14 residues. CDR1 and CDR2 from the germline V gene are SGHTA and FQGNSA. V gave up 5 bases and J gave up 6 bases; unmatched junction bases: 9.

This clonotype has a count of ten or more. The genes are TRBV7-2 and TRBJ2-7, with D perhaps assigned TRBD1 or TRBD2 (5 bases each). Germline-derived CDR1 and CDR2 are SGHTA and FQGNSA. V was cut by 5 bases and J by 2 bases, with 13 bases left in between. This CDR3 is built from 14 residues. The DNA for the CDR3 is TGTGCCAGCAGCCTTCATGGGGGTACCTACGAGCAGTACTTC. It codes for CASSLHGGTYEQYF. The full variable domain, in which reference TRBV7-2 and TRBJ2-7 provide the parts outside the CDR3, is GAGVSQSPSNKVTEKGKDVELRCDPISGHTALYWYRQSLGQGLEFLIYFQGNSAPDKSGLPSDRFSAERTGGSVSTLTIQRTQQEDSAVYLCASSLHGGTYEQYFGPGTRLTVT.

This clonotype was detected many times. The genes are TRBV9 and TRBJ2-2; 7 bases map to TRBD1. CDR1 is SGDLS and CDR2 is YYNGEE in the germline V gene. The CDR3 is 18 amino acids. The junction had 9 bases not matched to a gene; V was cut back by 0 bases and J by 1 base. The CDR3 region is CASSVAWTGTENTGELFF. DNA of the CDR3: TGTGCCAGCAGCGTAGCCTGGACCGGGACAGAGAACACCGGGGAGCTGTTTTTT.

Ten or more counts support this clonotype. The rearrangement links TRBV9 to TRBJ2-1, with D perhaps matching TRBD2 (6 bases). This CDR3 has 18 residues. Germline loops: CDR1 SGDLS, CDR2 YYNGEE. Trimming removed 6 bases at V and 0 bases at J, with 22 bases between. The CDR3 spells CASNEGADLGGSYNEQFF. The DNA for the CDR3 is TGTGCCAGCAACGAGGGAGCGGATCTCGGGGGCTCCTACAATGAGCAGTTCTTC.